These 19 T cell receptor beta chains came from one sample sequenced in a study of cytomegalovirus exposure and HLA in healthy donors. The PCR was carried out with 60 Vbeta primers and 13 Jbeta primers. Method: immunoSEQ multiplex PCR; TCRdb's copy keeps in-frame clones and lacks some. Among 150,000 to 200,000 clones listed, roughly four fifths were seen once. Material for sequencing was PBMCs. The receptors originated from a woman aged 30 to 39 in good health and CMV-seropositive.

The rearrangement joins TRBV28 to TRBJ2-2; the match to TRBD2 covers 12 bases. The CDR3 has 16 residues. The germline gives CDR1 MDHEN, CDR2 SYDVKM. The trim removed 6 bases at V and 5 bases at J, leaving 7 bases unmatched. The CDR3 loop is CASSPPTSGGTGELFF. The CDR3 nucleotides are TGTGCCAGCAGCCCGCCGACTAGCGGGGGAACCGGGGAGCTGTTTTTT.

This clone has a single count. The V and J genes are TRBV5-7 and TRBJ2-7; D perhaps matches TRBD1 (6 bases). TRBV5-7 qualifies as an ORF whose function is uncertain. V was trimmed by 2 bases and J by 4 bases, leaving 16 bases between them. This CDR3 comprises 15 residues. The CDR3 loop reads CASSFGQGSTYEQYF. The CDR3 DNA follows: TGTGCCAGCAGCTTTGGGCAGGGGTCAACATACGAGCAGTACTTC.

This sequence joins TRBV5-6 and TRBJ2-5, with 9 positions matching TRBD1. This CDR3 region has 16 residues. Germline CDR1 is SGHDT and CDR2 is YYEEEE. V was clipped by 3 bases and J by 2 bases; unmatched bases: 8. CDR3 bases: TGTGCCAGCAGCTGGCCGCGGGACAGGGAACAAGAGACCCAGTACTTC. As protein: CASSWPRDREQETQYF.

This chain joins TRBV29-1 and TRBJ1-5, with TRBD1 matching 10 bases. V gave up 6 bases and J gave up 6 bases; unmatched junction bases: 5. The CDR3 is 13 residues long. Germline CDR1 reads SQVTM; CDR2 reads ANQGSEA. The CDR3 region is CSVRQGAGQPQHF. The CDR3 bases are TGCAGCGTGCGACAGGGGGCCGGTCAGCCCCAGCATTTT. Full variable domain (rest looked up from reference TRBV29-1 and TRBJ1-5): SAVISQKPSRDICQRGTSLTIQCQVDSQVTMMFWYRQQPGQSLTLIATANQGSEATYESGFVIDKFPISRPNLTFSTLTVSNMSPEDSSIYLCSVRQGAGQPQHFGDGTRLSIL.

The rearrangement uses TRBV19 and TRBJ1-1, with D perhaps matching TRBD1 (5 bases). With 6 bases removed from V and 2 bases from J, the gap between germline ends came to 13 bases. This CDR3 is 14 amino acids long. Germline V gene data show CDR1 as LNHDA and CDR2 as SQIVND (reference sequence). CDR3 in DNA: TGTGCCAGTAGCCGGGGGTCACTCAACACTGAAGCTTTCTTT. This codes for CASSRGSLNTEAFF. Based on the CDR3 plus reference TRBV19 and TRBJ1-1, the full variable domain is DGGITQSPKYLFRKEGQNVTLSCEQNLNHDAMYWYRQDPGQGLRLIYYSQIVNDFQKGDIAEGYSVSREKKESFPLTVTSAQKNPTAFYLCASSRGSLNTEAFFGQGTRLTVV.

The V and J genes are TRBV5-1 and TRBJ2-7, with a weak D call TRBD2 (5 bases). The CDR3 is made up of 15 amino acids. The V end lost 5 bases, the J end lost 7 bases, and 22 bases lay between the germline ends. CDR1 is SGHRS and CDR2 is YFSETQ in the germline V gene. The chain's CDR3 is CASSREDRVWEEQYF. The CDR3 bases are TGCGCCAGCAGTAGAGAGGACCGCGTTTGGGAGGAGCAGTACTTC.

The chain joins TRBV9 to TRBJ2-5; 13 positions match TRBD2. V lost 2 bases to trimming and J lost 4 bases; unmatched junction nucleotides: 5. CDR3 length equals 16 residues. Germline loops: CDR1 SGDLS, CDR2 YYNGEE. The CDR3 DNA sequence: TGTGCCAGCAGCGTCGAGGGACTAGCGGGAAGAGAGACCCAGTACTTC. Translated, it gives CASSVEGLAGRETQYF.

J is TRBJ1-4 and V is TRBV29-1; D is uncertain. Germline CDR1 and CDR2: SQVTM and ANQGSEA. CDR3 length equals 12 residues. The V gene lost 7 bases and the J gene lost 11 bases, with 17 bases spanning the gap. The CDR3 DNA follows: TGCAGCGGTGATCTGGGCGGAGGGAAACTGTTTTTT. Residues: CSGDLGGGKLFF.

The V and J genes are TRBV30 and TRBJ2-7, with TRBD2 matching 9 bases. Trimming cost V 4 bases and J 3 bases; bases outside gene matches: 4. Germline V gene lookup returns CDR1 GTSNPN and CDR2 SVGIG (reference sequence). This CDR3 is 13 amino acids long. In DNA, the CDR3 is TGTGCCTGGATTGGTAGCGGGGGCTACGAGCAGTACTTC. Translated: CAWIGSGGYEQYF.

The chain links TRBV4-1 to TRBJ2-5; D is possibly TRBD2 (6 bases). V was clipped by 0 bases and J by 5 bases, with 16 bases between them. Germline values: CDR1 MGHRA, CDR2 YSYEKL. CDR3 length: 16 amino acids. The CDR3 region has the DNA TGCGCCAGCAGCCAAGATGGGGCGGGGTCGGCGGAGACCCAGTACTTC. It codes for CASSQDGAGSAETQYF.

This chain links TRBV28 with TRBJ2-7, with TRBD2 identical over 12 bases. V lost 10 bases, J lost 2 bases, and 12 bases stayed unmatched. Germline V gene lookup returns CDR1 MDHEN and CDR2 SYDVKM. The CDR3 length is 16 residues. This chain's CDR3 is CATRGLAGGFPYEQYF. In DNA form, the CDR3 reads TGTGCCACCCGGGGCCTAGCGGGGGGGTTCCCCTACGAGCAGTACTTC.

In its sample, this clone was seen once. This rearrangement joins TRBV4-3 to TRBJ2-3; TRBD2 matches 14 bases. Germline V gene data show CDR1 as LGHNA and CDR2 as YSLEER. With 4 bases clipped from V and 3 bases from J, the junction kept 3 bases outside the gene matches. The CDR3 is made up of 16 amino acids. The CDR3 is CASSRGLAGETDTQYF. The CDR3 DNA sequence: TGCGCCAGCAGCCGGGGACTAGCGGGAGAAACAGATACGCAGTATTTT.

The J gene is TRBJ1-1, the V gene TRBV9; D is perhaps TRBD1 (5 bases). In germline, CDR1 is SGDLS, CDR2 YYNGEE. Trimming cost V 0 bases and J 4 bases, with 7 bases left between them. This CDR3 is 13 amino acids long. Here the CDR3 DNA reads TGTGCCAGCAGCGTAGTCAGGGCCACTGAAGCTTTCTTT. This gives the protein CASSVVRATEAFF.

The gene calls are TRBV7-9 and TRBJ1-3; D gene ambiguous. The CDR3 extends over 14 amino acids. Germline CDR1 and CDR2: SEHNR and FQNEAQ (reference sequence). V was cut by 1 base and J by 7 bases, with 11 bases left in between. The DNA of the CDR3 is TGTGCCAGCAGCTTAGAGACCACGAGGAACACCATATATTTT. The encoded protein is CASSLETTRNTIYF.

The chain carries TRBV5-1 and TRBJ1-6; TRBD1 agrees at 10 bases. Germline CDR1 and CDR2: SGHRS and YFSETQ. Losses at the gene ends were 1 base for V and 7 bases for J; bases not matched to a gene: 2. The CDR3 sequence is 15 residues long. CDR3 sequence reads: CASSLLGQGNSPLHF. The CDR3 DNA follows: TGCGCCAGCAGCTTGTTGGGACAGGGGAATTCACCCCTCCACTTT. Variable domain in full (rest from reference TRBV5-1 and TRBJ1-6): KAGVTQTPRYLIKTRGQQVTLSCSPISGHRSVSWYQQTPGQGLQFLFEYFSETQRNKGNFPGRFSGRQFSNSRSEMNVSTLELGDSALYLCASSLLGQGNSPLHFGNGTRLTVT.

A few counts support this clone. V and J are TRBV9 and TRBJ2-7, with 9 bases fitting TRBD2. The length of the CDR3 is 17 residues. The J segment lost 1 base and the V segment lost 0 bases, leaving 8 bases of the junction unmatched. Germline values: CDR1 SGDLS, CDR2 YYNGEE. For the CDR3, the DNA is TGTGCCAGCAGCGTAGATAGCGGGCGGGAGGGTTCCTACGAGCAGTACTTC. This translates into CASSVDSGREGSYEQYF.

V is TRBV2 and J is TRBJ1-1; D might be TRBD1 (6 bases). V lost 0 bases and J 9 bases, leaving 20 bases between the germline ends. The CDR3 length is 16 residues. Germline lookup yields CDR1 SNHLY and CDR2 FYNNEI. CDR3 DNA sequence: TGTGCCAGCAGTGAAGCGCAAACATGGAAGACAGGCAAAGCTTTCTTT. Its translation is CASSEAQTWKTGKAFF.

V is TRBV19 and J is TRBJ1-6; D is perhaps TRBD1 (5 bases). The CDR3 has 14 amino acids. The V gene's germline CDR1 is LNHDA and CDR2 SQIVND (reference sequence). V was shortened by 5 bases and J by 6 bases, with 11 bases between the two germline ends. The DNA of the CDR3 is TGTGCCAGTAGTTTGGGCAGGGCTAATTCACCCCTCCACTTT. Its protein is CASSLGRANSPLHF.

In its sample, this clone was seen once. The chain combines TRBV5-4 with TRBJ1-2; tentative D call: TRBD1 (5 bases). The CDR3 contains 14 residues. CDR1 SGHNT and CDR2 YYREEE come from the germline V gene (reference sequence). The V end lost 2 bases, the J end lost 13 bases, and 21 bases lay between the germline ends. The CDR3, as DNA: TGTGCCAGCAGCTTACGGGGGTCCCCAACAGTGCGCACCTTC. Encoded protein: CASSLRGSPTVRTF.